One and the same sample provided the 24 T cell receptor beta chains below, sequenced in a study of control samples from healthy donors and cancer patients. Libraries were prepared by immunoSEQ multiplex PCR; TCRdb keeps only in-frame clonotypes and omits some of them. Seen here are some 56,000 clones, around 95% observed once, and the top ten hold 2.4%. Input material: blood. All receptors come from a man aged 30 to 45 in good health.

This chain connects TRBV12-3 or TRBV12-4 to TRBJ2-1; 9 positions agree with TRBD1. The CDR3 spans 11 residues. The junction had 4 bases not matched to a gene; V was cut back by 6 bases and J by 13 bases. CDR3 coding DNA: TGTGCCAGCAGCTCGGACAGGGGTCAGTTCTTC. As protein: CASSSDRGQFF.

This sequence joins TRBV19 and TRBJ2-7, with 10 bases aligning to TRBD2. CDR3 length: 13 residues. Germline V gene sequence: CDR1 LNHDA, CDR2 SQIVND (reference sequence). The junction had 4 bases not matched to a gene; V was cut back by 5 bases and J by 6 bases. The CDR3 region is CASSLLAGPEQYF. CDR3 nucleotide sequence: TGTGCCAGTAGTCTACTAGCGGGGCCCGAGCAGTACTTC.

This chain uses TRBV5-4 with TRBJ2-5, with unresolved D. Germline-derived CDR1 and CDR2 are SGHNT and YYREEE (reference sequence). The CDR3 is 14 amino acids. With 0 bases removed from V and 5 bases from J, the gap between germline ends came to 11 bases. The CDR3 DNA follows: TGTGCCAGCAGCTTGGACGGTGGTCGGGAGACCCAGTACTTC. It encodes CASSLDGGRETQYF.

As DNA, the CDR3 is TGTGCCAGCAGATCCGGGACAGGATTCTTGAGTATAGAAAAACTGTTTTTT. Translation gives CASRSGTGFLSIEKLFF. V and J are TRBV28 and TRBJ1-4, with 8 bases fitting TRBD1. The CDR3 is 17 amino acids. CDR1 and CDR2 (germline): MDHEN, SYDVKM. V dropped 6 bases and J dropped 8; count of bases not matched to a gene: 17.

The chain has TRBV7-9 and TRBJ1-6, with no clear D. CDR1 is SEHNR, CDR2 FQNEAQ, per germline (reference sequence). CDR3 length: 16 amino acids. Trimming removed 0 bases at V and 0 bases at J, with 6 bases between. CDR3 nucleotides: TGTGCCAGCAGCTTAGCCAGGAGCTCCTATAATTCACCCCTCCACTTT. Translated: CASSLARSSYNSPLHF.

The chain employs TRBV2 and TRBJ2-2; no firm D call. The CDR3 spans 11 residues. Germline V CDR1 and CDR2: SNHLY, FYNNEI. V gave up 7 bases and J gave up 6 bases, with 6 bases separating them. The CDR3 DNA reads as TGTGCCAGCAATCTGGCCGGGGAGCTGTTTTTT. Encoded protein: CASNLAGELFF.

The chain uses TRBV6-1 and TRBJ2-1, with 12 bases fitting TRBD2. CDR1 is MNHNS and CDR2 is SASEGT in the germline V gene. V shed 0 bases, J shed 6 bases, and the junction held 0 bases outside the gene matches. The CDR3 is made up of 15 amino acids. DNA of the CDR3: TGTGCCAGCAGTGAAGCGACTAGCGGGAGCAATGAGCAGTTCTTC. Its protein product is CASSEATSGSNEQFF.

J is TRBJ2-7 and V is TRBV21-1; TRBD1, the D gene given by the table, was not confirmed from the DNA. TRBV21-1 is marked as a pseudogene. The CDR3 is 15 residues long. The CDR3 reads CASTPMTGITYEQYF. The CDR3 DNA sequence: TGTGCCAGCACCCCGATGACAGGGATAACCTACGAGCAGTACTTC.

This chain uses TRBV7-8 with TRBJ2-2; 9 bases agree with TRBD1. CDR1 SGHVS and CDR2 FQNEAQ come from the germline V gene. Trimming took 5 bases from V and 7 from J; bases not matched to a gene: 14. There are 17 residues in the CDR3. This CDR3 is CASSAGTGSGEDGELFF. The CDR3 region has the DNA TGTGCCAGCAGCGCCGGGACAGGGTCGGGAGAGGACGGGGAGCTGTTTTTT.

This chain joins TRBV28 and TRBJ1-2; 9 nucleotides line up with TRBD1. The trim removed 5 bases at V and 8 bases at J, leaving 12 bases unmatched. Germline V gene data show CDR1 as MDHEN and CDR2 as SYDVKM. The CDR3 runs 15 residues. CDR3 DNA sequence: TGTGCCAGCAGTACCCGGGACAGGGTAATCTGGGGCTACACCTTC. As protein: CASSTRDRVIWGYTF.

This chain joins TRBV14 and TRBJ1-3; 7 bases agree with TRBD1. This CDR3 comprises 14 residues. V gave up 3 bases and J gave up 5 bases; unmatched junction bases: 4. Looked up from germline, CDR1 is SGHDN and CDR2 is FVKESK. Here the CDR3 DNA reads TGTGCCAGCAGCCAGGGACAGCTAAGAAACACCATATATTTT. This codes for CASSQGQLRNTIYF.

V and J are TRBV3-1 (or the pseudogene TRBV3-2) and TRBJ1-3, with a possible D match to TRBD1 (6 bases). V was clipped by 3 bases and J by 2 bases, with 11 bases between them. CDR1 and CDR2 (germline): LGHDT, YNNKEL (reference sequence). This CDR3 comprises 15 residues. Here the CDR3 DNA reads TGTGCCAGCAGCCAGTACAGGGCAACTGGAAACACCATATATTTT. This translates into CASSQYRATGNTIYF.

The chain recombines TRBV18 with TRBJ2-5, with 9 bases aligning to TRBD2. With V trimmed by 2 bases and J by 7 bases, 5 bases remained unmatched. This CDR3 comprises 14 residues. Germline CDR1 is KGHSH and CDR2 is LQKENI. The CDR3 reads CASSPGTSRVTQYF. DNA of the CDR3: TGTGCCAGCTCACCAGGGACTAGCCGGGTGACCCAGTACTTC. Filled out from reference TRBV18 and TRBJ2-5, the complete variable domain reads NAGVMQNPRHLVRRRGQEARLRCSPMKGHSHVYWYRQLPEEGLKFMVYLQKENIIDESGMPKERFSAEFPKEGPSILRIQQVVRGDSAAYFCASSPGTSRVTQYFGPGTRLLVL.

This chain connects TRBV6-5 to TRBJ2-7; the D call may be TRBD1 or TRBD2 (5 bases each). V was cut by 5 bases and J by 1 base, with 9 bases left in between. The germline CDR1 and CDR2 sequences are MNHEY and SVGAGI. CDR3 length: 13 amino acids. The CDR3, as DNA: TGTGCCAGCAGTACGGGACCATCCTACGAGCAGTACTTC. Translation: CASSTGPSYEQYF.

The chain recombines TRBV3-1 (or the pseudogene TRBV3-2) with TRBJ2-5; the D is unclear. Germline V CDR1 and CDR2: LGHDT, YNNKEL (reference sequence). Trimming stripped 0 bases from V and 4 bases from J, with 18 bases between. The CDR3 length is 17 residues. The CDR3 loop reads CASSQEGTAERLETQYF. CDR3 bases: TGTGCCAGCAGCCAAGAGGGAACCGCAGAACGTTTAGAGACCCAGTACTTC.

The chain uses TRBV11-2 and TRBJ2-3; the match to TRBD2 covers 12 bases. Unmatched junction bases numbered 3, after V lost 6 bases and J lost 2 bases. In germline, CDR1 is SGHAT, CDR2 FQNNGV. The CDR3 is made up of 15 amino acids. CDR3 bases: TGTGCCAGCAGTACTAGCGGGAGGCTCACAGATACGCAGTATTTT. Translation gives CASSTSGRLTDTQYF.

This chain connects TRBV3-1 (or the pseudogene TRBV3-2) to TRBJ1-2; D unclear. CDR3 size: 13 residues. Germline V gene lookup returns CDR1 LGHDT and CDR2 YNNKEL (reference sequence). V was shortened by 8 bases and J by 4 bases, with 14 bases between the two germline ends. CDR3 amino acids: CASEGVNPYGYTF. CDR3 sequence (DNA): TGTGCCAGCGAGGGAGTGAACCCCTATGGCTACACCTTC.

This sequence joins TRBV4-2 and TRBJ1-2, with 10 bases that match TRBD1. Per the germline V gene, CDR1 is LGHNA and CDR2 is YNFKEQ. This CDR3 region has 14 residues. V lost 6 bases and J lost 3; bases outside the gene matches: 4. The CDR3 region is CASSPTGGYYGYTF. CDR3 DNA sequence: TGTGCCAGCAGTCCGACAGGGGGCTACTATGGCTACACCTTC.

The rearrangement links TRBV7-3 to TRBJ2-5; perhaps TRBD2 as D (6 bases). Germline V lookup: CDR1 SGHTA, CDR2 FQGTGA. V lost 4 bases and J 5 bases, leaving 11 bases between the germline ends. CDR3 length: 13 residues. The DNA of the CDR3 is TGTGCCAGCAGCTCCGGACTATATGAGACCCAGTACTTC. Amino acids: CASSSGLYETQYF.

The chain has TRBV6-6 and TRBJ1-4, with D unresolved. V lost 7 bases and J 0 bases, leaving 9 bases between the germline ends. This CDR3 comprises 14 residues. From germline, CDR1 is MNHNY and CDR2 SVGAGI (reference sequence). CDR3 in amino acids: CASTYASTNEKLFF. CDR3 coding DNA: TGTGCCAGCACGTACGCCTCAACTAATGAAAAACTGTTTTTT.

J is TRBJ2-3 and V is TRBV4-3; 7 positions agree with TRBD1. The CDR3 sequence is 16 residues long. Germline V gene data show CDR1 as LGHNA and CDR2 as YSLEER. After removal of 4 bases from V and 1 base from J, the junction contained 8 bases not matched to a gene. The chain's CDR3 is CASSPSPDRGTDTQYF. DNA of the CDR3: TGCGCCAGCAGCCCCTCCCCCGACAGGGGCACAGATACGCAGTATTTT.

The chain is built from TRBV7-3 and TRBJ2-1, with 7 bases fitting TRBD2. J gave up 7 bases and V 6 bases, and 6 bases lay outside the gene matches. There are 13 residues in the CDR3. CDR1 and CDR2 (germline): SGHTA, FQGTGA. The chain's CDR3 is CASSSGQVNEQFF. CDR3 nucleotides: TGTGCCAGCAGTAGCGGGCAGGTAAATGAGCAGTTCTTC.

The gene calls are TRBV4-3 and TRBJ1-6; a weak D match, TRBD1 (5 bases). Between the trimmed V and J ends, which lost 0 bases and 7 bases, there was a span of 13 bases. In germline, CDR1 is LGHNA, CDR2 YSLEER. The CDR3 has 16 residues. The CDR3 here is CASSQDPGAGNSPLHF. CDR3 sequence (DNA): TGCGCCAGCAGCCAAGATCCCGGGGCGGGAAATTCACCCCTCCACTTT.

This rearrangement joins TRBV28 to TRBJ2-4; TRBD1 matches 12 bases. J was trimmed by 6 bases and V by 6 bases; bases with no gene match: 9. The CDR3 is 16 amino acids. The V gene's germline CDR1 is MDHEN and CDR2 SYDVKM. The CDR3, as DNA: TGTGCCAGCAGGGGGACAGGGGGCTCTTTTTTAAACATTCAGTACTTC. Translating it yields CASRGTGGSFLNIQYF.